A selection of T cell receptor beta chains follows, all from one sample in a study of T cell repertoires in cytomegalovirus infection. TCRdb used MiXCR to reprocess the reads, holding one entry per CDR3 protein. The table has some 680,000 distinct CDR3 sequences, 35% to 45% seen once. The sequenced sample consisted of PBMCs. The receptors were sampled from a human donor in good health (CMV status not recorded). Some clones in this sample may be carry-over from other donors' samples. The CDR3 runs from the conserved cysteine through the conserved F or W. Each record gives: clone size, V gene, J gene, D gene, CDR3 protein, CDR3 DNA. A D gene is named only where the DNA matches it firmly. A clone size is listed for some rows: how often the clone was seen (once, few, many), or a class if it is expanded.

clone_size: few
v_call: TRBV25-1
j_call: TRBJ1-1
d_call: NA
cdr3_aa: CASGHNTEAFF
cdr3_nt: TGTGCCAGCGGCCACAACACTGAAGCTTTCTTT

clone_size: once
v_call: TRBV12-3/TRBV12-4
j_call: TRBJ1-1
d_call: NA
cdr3_aa: CASSSYGGSIHTEAFF
cdr3_nt: TGTGCCAGCAGTTCCTACGGGGGGTCGATTCACACTGAAGCTTTCTTT

clone_size: many
v_call: TRBV7-3
j_call: TRBJ1-1
d_call: NA
cdr3_aa: CASSLFDRSKAEAFF
cdr3_nt: TGTGCCAGCAGCTTATTCGATAGGTCGAAGGCTGAAGCTTTCTTT

clone_size: NA
v_call: TRBV7-8
j_call: TRBJ2-2
d_call: TRBD2
cdr3_aa: CASSFPGLDTGELFF
cdr3_nt: TGTGCCAGCAGCTTTCCGGGACTAGACACCGGGGAGCTGTTTTTT

clone_size: few
v_call: TRBV15
j_call: TRBJ2-3
d_call: NA
cdr3_aa: CATRTGVGGTDTQYF
cdr3_nt: TGTGCCACCAGGACGGGGGTCGGAGGCACAGATACGCAGTATTTT

clone_size: few
v_call: TRBV7-9
j_call: TRBJ2-5
d_call: NA
cdr3_aa: CAGSMGQETQYF
cdr3_nt: TGTGCCGGCTCGATGGGACAAGAGACCCAGTACTTC

clone_size: once
v_call: TRBV24-1
j_call: TRBJ1-1
d_call: NA
cdr3_aa: CATSEQGLVAFF
cdr3_nt: TGTGCCACCAGTGAGCAGGGGTTGGTAGCTTTCTTT

clone_size: few
v_call: TRBV27
j_call: TRBJ2-1
d_call: TRBD1
cdr3_aa: CASSLSPGQGGYNEQFF
cdr3_nt: TGTGCCAGCAGTCTATCCCCGGGACAGGGGGGCTACAATGAGCAGTTCTTC

clone_size: few
v_call: TRBV20-1
j_call: TRBJ1-2
d_call: NA
cdr3_aa: CSARPGKEGYTF
cdr3_nt: TGCAGTGCTAGACCGGGGAAGGAAGGCTACACCTTC

clone_size: many
v_call: TRBV6-6
j_call: TRBJ1-1
d_call: NA
cdr3_aa: CASSYALVATEAFF
cdr3_nt: TGTGCCAGCAGTTACGCCCTGGTCGCCACTGAAGCTTTCTTT

clone_size: few
v_call: TRBV7-2
j_call: TRBJ2-3
d_call: NA
cdr3_aa: CASSSGPSTDTQYF
cdr3_nt: TGTGCCAGCAGCTCCGGGCCTAGCACAGATACGCAGTATTTT

clone_size: many
v_call: TRBV4-1
j_call: TRBJ2-1
d_call: NA
cdr3_aa: CASSQVGDNEQFF
cdr3_nt: TGCGCCAGCAGCCAAGTCGGTGACAATGAGCAGTTCTTC

clone_size: NA
v_call: TRBV4-3
j_call: TRBJ2-1
d_call: NA
cdr3_aa: CASSHSETYNEQFF
cdr3_nt: TGCGCCAGCAGCCACTCCGAGACCTACAATGAGCAGTTCTTC

clone_size: NA
v_call: TRBV19
j_call: TRBJ2-1
d_call: TRBD2
cdr3_aa: CASSIVWAGASYNVQFF
cdr3_nt: TGTGCCAGTAGTATAGTGTGGGCGGGAGCTTCCTACAATGTGCAGTTCTTC

clone_size: NA
v_call: TRBV6-2/TRBV6-3
j_call: TRBJ2-3
d_call: TRBD2
cdr3_aa: CASRASGISTDTQYF
cdr3_nt: TGTGCCAGCAGAGCTAGCGGCATTAGCACAGATACGCAGTATTTT

clone_size: NA
v_call: TRBV6-1
j_call: TRBJ1-6
d_call: TRBD1
cdr3_aa: CASSELDRVRSHLHF
cdr3_nt: TGTGCCAGCAGTGAACTTGACAGGGTGAGATCACACCTCCACTTT

clone_size: few
v_call: TRBV29-1
j_call: TRBJ1-2
d_call: NA
cdr3_aa: CSVGRRERYTF
cdr3_nt: TGCAGCGTTGGACGTAGGGAGCGCTACACCTTC

clone_size: NA
v_call: TRBV12-3/TRBV12-4
j_call: TRBJ2-1
d_call: NA
cdr3_aa: CASSLVDYPYNEQFF
cdr3_nt: TGTGCCAGCAGTTTGGTAGACTATCCCTACAATGAGCAGTTCTTC

clone_size: few
v_call: TRBV10-2
j_call: TRBJ1-5
d_call: NA
cdr3_aa: CASAGASNQPQHF
cdr3_nt: TGCGCCAGCGCAGGGGCGAGCAATCAGCCCCAGCATTTT

clone_size: NA
v_call: TRBV12-5
j_call: TRBJ2-7
d_call: TRBD2
cdr3_aa: CASGSWTSGRVYEQYF
cdr3_nt: TGTGCTAGTGGTTCTTGGACTAGCGGGAGGGTATACGAGCAGTACTTC

clone_size: NA
v_call: TRBV19
j_call: TRBJ2-2
d_call: NA
cdr3_aa: CASSIPANTGELFF
cdr3_nt: TGTGCCAGTAGTATACCAGCTAACACCGGGGAGCTGTTTTTT

clone_size: NA
v_call: TRBV7-2
j_call: TRBJ2-7
d_call: TRBD2
cdr3_aa: CASSSRPLAVSYEQYF
cdr3_nt: TGTGCCAGCAGCTCCCGGCCACTAGCGGTCTCCTACGAGCAGTACTTC

clone_size: NA
v_call: TRBV10-3
j_call: TRBJ1-5
d_call: TRBD1
cdr3_aa: CAIRPGQLQPQHF
cdr3_nt: TGTGCCATCAGACCGGGACAGCTCCAGCCCCAGCATTTT

clone_size: NA
v_call: TRBV7-9
j_call: TRBJ1-2
d_call: NA
cdr3_aa: CASSPPRGSTF
cdr3_nt: TGTGCCAGCAGCCCCCCCCGAGGCTCCACCTTC

clone_size: NA
v_call: TRBV6-6
j_call: TRBJ1-5
d_call: NA
cdr3_aa: CSSSSPSGRGAWPQHF
cdr3_nt: TGTTCCAGCAGTTCGCCCTCAGGACGGGGGGCTTGGCCCCAGCATTTT

clone_size: NA
v_call: TRBV28
j_call: TRBJ1-6
d_call: NA
cdr3_aa: CASIRDLRNSPLHF
cdr3_nt: TGTGCCAGCATCAGGGATCTTCGAAATTCACCCCTCCACTTT

clone_size: once
v_call: TRBV28
j_call: TRBJ2-5
d_call: TRBD2
cdr3_aa: CAISVAGGPWETQYF
cdr3_nt: TGTGCCATCAGTGTAGCGGGAGGGCCATGGGAGACCCAGTACTTC

clone_size: NA
v_call: TRBV2
j_call: TRBJ2-5
d_call: TRBD2
cdr3_aa: CASSRLAGGTTVETQYF
cdr3_nt: TGTGCCAGCTCCCGATTGGCCGGGGGGACGACCGTGGAGACCCAGTACTTC

clone_size: NA
v_call: TRBV5-6
j_call: TRBJ1-1
d_call: NA
cdr3_aa: CASSFSGAFRGAEAFF
cdr3_nt: TGTGCCAGCAGCTTTAGTGGCGCGTTCCGGGGGGCTGAAGCTTTCTTT

clone_size: NA
v_call: TRBV25-1
j_call: TRBJ1-5
d_call: TRBD1
cdr3_aa: CASSGRQGSGEGNQPQHF
cdr3_nt: TGTGCCAGCAGTGGGCGACAGGGAAGCGGGGAAGGCAATCAGCCCCAGCATTTT

clone_size: NA
v_call: TRBV12-3/TRBV12-4
j_call: TRBJ2-3
d_call: NA
cdr3_aa: CASIGQTGRGKDTQYF
cdr3_nt: TGTGCCAGCATAGGGCAGACGGGACGGGGAAAAGATACGCAGTATTTT

clone_size: few
v_call: TRBV6-5
j_call: TRBJ1-4
d_call: NA
cdr3_aa: CASSIRGTNEKLFF
cdr3_nt: TGTGCCAGCAGTATCCGGGGAACTAATGAAAAACTGTTTTTT

clone_size: once
v_call: TRBV28
j_call: TRBJ1-1
d_call: NA
cdr3_aa: CASSLPHEAFF
cdr3_nt: TGTGCCAGCAGTTTACCCCATGAAGCTTTCTTT

clone_size: many
v_call: TRBV7-6
j_call: TRBJ2-5
d_call: TRBD1
cdr3_aa: CASSLARGRETQYF
cdr3_nt: TGTGCCAGCAGCTTAGCGAGGGGGCGAGAGACCCAGTACTTC

clone_size: NA
v_call: TRBV6-5
j_call: TRBJ2-5
d_call: TRBD2
cdr3_aa: CASSYSTSGRAGETQYF
cdr3_nt: TGTGCCAGCAGTTACTCCACTAGCGGGAGGGCCGGTGAGACCCAGTACTTC

clone_size: NA
v_call: TRBV10-3
j_call: TRBJ1-6
d_call: NA
cdr3_aa: CAIRTETGNRNSPLHF
cdr3_nt: TGTGCCATCAGGACCGAAACAGGGAATAGGAATTCACCCCTCCACTTT

clone_size: few
v_call: TRBV4-2
j_call: TRBJ2-1
d_call: NA
cdr3_aa: CASSQGLVDNEQFF
cdr3_nt: TGTGCCAGCAGCCAAGGCCTCGTAGACAATGAGCAGTTCTTC

clone_size: NA
v_call: TRBV7-2
j_call: TRBJ2-2
d_call: NA
cdr3_aa: CASSLEALSGPTGELFF
cdr3_nt: TGTGCCAGCAGCTTAGAGGCCCTTTCAGGGCCCACCGGGGAGCTGTTTTTT

clone_size: few
v_call: TRBV11-2
j_call: TRBJ2-3
d_call: TRBD2
cdr3_aa: CASSSRTSVSDTQYF
cdr3_nt: TGTGCCAGCAGCTCCCGGACTAGCGTATCAGATACGCAGTATTTT

clone_size: NA
v_call: TRBV7-9
j_call: TRBJ2-7
d_call: TRBD2
cdr3_aa: CASTAGENPNEQYF
cdr3_nt: TGTGCCAGCACAGCGGGAGAAAATCCCAACGAGCAGTACTTC

clone_size: NA
v_call: TRBV24-1
j_call: TRBJ2-1
d_call: NA
cdr3_aa: CATSRRFINEQFF
cdr3_nt: TGTGCCACCAGTCGGCGGTTTATCAATGAGCAGTTCTTC

clone_size: NA
v_call: TRBV2
j_call: TRBJ2-7
d_call: NA
cdr3_aa: CASSEGGPPTYEQYF
cdr3_nt: TGTGCCAGCAGTGAAGGAGGGCCCCCCACCTACGAGCAGTACTTC

clone_size: NA
v_call: TRBV27
j_call: TRBJ2-2
d_call: TRBD2
cdr3_aa: CASSLPGLAGTGELFF
cdr3_nt: TGTGCCAGCAGTTTACCGGGACTAGCGGGTACCGGGGAGCTGTTTTTT

clone_size: many
v_call: TRBV28
j_call: TRBJ2-2
d_call: TRBD1
cdr3_aa: CASSDDRATGELFF
cdr3_nt: TGTGCCAGCAGTGACGACAGGGCCACCGGGGAGCTGTTTTTT

clone_size: NA
v_call: TRBV6-6
j_call: TRBJ1-1
d_call: TRBD1
cdr3_aa: CASSDQGADAFF
cdr3_nt: TGTGCCAGCAGTGACCAGGGGGCCGACGCTTTCTTT

clone_size: NA
v_call: TRBV20-1
j_call: TRBJ2-7
d_call: NA
cdr3_aa: CSAPREGTEQNF
cdr3_nt: TGCAGTGCCCCCCGTGAGGGGACCGAGCAGAACTTC

clone_size: NA
v_call: TRBV30
j_call: TRBJ1-3
d_call: NA
cdr3_aa: CAWSLGDGNTIYF
cdr3_nt: TGTGCCTGGAGTCTCGGGGACGGAAACACCATATATTTT

clone_size: few
v_call: TRBV20-1
j_call: TRBJ2-7
d_call: NA
cdr3_aa: CSASSLVYEQYF
cdr3_nt: TGCAGTGCTAGCTCACTGGTCTACGAGCAGTACTTC

clone_size: NA
v_call: TRBV11-2
j_call: TRBJ1-4
d_call: TRBD1
cdr3_aa: CASSPLRQGQLFF
cdr3_nt: TGTGCCAGCAGCCCATTACGACAGGGTCAACTGTTTTTT

clone_size: few
v_call: TRBV7-8
j_call: TRBJ1-5
d_call: NA
cdr3_aa: CASSSRSGRSNQPQHF
cdr3_nt: TGTGCCAGCAGCTCTAGGAGCGGCAGAAGCAATCAGCCCCAGCATTTT

clone_size: NA
v_call: TRBV20-1
j_call: TRBJ1-2
d_call: NA
cdr3_aa: CSASGDFYGYTF
cdr3_nt: TGCAGTGCTAGCGGGGACTTTTATGGCTACACCTTC

clone_size: few
v_call: TRBV3-1
j_call: TRBJ2-3
d_call: NA
cdr3_aa: CASSPAGIPGDTQYF
cdr3_nt: TGTGCCAGCAGCCCGGCCGGAATCCCTGGGGATACGCAGTATTTT

clone_size: NA
v_call: TRBV7-2
j_call: TRBJ1-1
d_call: TRBD1
cdr3_aa: CASSSIPGQGRGEAFF
cdr3_nt: TGTGCCAGCAGCTCTATTCCGGGACAGGGTCGAGGTGAAGCTTTCTTT

clone_size: few
v_call: TRBV6-5
j_call: TRBJ1-1
d_call: NA
cdr3_aa: CASSYAFKGENTEAFF
cdr3_nt: TGTGCCAGCAGTTACGCCTTTAAGGGGGAGAACACTGAAGCTTTCTTT